A single sample gave rise to the 25 T cell receptor beta chains below, sequenced in a study of human T cells and chemical hapten exposure. TCRdb independently ran MiXCR on the RACE reads; one entry per CDR3 protein. The table has around 380,000 distinct CDR3 sequences, 4.8% seen once. Time point noted: patch test 1, 2 weeks after DPC sensitization. As to treatment: therapeutic diphenylcyclopropenone sensitization with weekly scalp DPC. The material sequenced was whole blood, taken in connection with sensitization to the hapten diphenylcyclopropenone (DPC). All receptors derive from a woman in her 50s with alopecia areata. Some clones in this sample may be carry-over from other donors' samples.

Details on this clonotype: One junction end disagrees with the germline gene, perhaps due to a read error. The CDR3: CASSQTDSPFHF. Written as DNA, the CDR3 is TGTGCCAGCAGCCAAACGGATTCACCCTTCCACTTT. V gene TRBV3-1 combines with J gene TRBJ1-6; D not resolved. This CDR3 spans 12 amino acids. Germline V lookup: CDR1 LGHDT, CDR2 YNNKEL (reference sequence).

The sample holds a few counts of this clonotype. This rearrangement joins TRBV20-1 to TRBJ1-2; TRBD1 aligns across 8 bases. Germline CDR1 DFQATT, CDR2 SNEGSKA (reference sequence). V lost 5 bases to trimming and J lost 3 bases; unmatched junction nucleotides: 8. The CDR3 runs 14 residues. The CDR3 is CSAARTGIDYGYTF. The CDR3 DNA sequence: TGCAGTGCTGCCCGGACAGGGATCGACTATGGCTACACCTTC.

This clonotype was detected many times. This sequence joins TRBV10-3 and TRBJ1-2, with 8 bases lining up with TRBD1. After removal of 2 bases from V and 4 bases from J, the junction contained 0 bases not matched to a gene. This CDR3 comprises 13 residues. Per germline, CDR1 ENHRY and CDR2 SYGVKD. CDR3 region: CAISEDRGYGYTF. The CDR3 nucleotides read TGTGCCATCAGTGAGGACAGGGGCTATGGCTACACCTTC.

The chain uses TRBV7-2 and TRBJ2-3; the D is unclear. Germline loops: CDR1 SGHTA, CDR2 FQGNSA. V lost 4 bases and J 3 bases, leaving 11 bases between the germline ends. The length of the CDR3 is 14 residues. Here the CDR3 reads CASSSSRGTDTQYF. The CDR3 nucleotides read TGTGCCAGCAGCTCCTCTAGAGGTACAGATACGCAGTATTTT.

This clonotype showed up just a few times. V is TRBV6-1 and J is TRBJ2-3, with D uncertain. The germline V gene has CDR1 MNHNS and CDR2 SASEGT. V was trimmed by 3 bases and J by 2 bases, leaving 9 bases between them. CDR3 length: 14 residues. CDR3 protein: CASSDDSFTDTQYF. CDR3 sequence (DNA): TGTGCCAGCAGTGATGATAGTTTCACAGATACGCAGTATTTT.

This clonotype was recorded at least ten times. The chain combines TRBV27 with TRBJ1-1, with TRBD1 as a possible D gene (5 bases). CDR3 length: 15 amino acids. Germline V gives CDR1 MNHEY, CDR2 SMNVEV (reference sequence). Trimming took off 6 bases at V and 5 bases at J, with 19 bases between the two ends. CDR3 loop: CASSSSTWGGTEAFF. CDR3 bases: TGTGCCAGCAGCTCCTCAACTTGGGGGGGGACTGAAGCTTTCTTT.

This clonotype has only one observation. This chain uses TRBV3-1 with TRBJ2-3; D remains ambiguous. Germline lookup yields CDR1 LGHDT and CDR2 YNNKEL (reference sequence). Trimming left V 0 bases short and J 6 bases short, with 10 bases between. CDR3 length equals 14 residues. CDR3 nucleotides: TGTGCCAGCAGCCAAGACATTCTGGGGGATACGCAGTATTTT. It specifies CASSQDILGDTQYF.

This clonotype was found many times. J is TRBJ2-1 and V is TRBV18; a possible D gene is TRBD2 (5 bases). This CDR3 contains 14 residues. Germline V gives CDR1 KGHSH, CDR2 LQKENI. Trimming stripped 3 bases from V and 8 bases from J, with 14 bases between. CDR3 protein: CASSPGLLGDEQFF. CDR3 DNA sequence: TGTGCCAGCTCACCCGGACTCCTCGGGGATGAGCAGTTCTTC. The variable domain in full, with the rest retrieved from reference TRBV18 and TRBJ2-1, is NAGVMQNPRHLVRRRGQEARLRCSPMKGHSHVYWYRQLPEEGLKFMVYLQKENIIDESGMPKERFSAEFPKEGPSILRIQQVVRGDSAAYFCASSPGLLGDEQFFGPGTRLTVL.

The table lists this clonotype with many counts. The chain is built from TRBV5-1 and TRBJ2-7; D might be TRBD1 or TRBD2, each matching 5 bases. Germline CDR1 reads SGHRS; CDR2 reads YFSETQ. CDR3 size: 14 residues. Trimming pared 4 bases from V and 4 bases from J, leaving 15 bases between. The CDR3, as DNA: TGCGCCAGCAGCCCAACCGGGACGGATTACGAGCAGTACTTC. Encoded protein: CASSPTGTDYEQYF.

This clonotype came up many times. This chain uses TRBV12-3 or TRBV12-4 with TRBJ1-2, with 9 nucleotides matching TRBD1. V was clipped by 7 bases and J by 4 bases; unmatched bases: 4. The CDR3 runs 13 residues. The CDR3 sequence is CASTPGQGYGYTF. DNA for the CDR3: TGTGCCAGCACACCGGGACAGGGCTATGGCTACACCTTC.

This clonotype was counted ten times or more. This CDR3 reads CASASSGSEGVRTDTQYF. DNA of the CDR3: TGTGCCAGTGCCTCTAGCGGGAGTGAGGGAGTGCGCACAGATACGCAGTATTTT. This chain uses TRBV6-6 with TRBJ2-3; TRBD2 matches 10 bases. V lost 9 bases and J lost 1; bases outside the gene matches: 16. The CDR3 has 18 residues. Looked up from germline, CDR1 is MNHNY and CDR2 is SVGAGI (reference sequence).

The chain is built from TRBV20-1 and TRBJ1-6; 8 positions agree with TRBD1. V shed 0 bases and J 10 bases; nucleotides not matched to a gene: 5. Germline values: CDR1 DFQATT, CDR2 SNEGSKA (reference sequence). The CDR3 contains 14 residues. The CDR3 loop reads CSARDRTGRSPLHF. The CDR3 bases are TGCAGTGCTAGAGATCGGACAGGGCGGTCACCCCTCCACTTT.

Many counts were recorded for this clonotype. V gene TRBV5-1 combines with J gene TRBJ2-3; D is unclear. Germline-derived CDR1 and CDR2 are SGHRS and YFSETQ. V shed 4 bases and J shed 3 bases, with 9 bases lying between them. The CDR3 extends over 13 amino acids. Here the CDR3 DNA reads TGCGCCAGCAGCCGGACGGAGACAGATACGCAGTATTTT. Its protein product is CASSRTETDTQYF.

This clonotype came up many times. The chain is built from TRBV7-2 and TRBJ2-3, with 10 nucleotides matching TRBD1. V was pared by 0 bases and J by 2 bases, with 5 bases of the junction left unmatched. Germline CDR1 is SGHTA and CDR2 is FQGNSA. This CDR3 comprises 17 residues. As DNA, the CDR3 is TGTGCCAGCAGCTTAGCAGGGACAGGGGCTTTCACAGATACGCAGTATTTT. Its translation: CASSLAGTGAFTDTQYF.

The table lists this clonotype with a few counts. CDR3 nucleotide sequence: TGTGCCAGCAGTTTTGATCCCGCGGGCACCGGGGAGCTGTTTTTT. It specifies CASSFDPAGTGELFF. The V and J genes are TRBV27 and TRBJ2-2, with D perhaps TRBD2 (5 bases). The germline CDR1 and CDR2 sequences are MNHEY and SMNVEV (reference sequence). This CDR3 is 15 amino acids long. V gave up 3 bases and J gave up 4 bases, with 12 bases separating them.

The chain employs TRBV3-1 and TRBJ2-7; 8 bases are a match to TRBD2. The CDR3 runs 17 residues. With 5 bases clipped from V and 3 bases from J, the junction kept 15 bases outside the gene matches. Per germline, CDR1 LGHDT and CDR2 YNNKEL (reference sequence). In DNA, the CDR3 is TGTGCCAGCAGCTCCCTCGGAAGCGGGAGATCTGTCTACGAGCAGTACTTC. Its translation is CASSSLGSGRSVYEQYF.

This clonotype was observed many times. The rearrangement uses TRBV28 and TRBJ2-7, with 10 bases aligning to TRBD1. The CDR3 runs to 15 residues. With 5 bases clipped from V and 11 bases from J, the junction kept 15 bases outside the gene matches. Germline V gene lookup returns CDR1 MDHEN and CDR2 SYDVKM. The DNA of the CDR3 is TGTGCCAGCAGTCCCCTGACAGGGGGCTCAATTAGGGAGTACTTC. It codes for CASSPLTGGSIREYF.

The rearrangement uses TRBV6-1 and TRBJ2-7, with D perhaps matching TRBD2 (6 bases). The V gene lost 0 bases and the J gene lost 2 bases, with 14 bases spanning the gap. Germline V lookup: CDR1 MNHNS, CDR2 SASEGT. There are 16 residues in the CDR3. In DNA form, the CDR3 reads TGTGCCAGCAGTGAAGCGCCCGGGGGTGGGGCCTACGAGCAGTACTTC. It is translated as CASSEAPGGGAYEQYF.

This clonotype was counted between two and nine times. The V call is TRBV7-2, the J call TRBJ2-3; 12 nucleotides line up with TRBD2. The CDR3 loop spans 15 amino acids. From germline, CDR1 is SGHTA and CDR2 FQGNSA. The V segment lost 4 bases and the J segment 4 bases; nucleotides outside the gene matches: 3. CDR3 in DNA: TGTGCCAGCAGCTGGACTAGCGGGGTCGCAGATACGCAGTATTTT. This encodes CASSWTSGVADTQYF.

This clonotype showed up just a few times. CDR3 sequence (DNA): TGTGCCAGCAGCTTCGGGGGCCTCCCCTACGAGCAGTACTTC. It translates to CASSFGGLPYEQYF. V gene TRBV7-9 combines with J gene TRBJ2-7, with D possibly being TRBD1 or TRBD2 (6 bases each). V dropped 3 bases and J dropped 2 bases, with 11 bases sitting between them. The CDR3 runs to 14 residues. Germline values: CDR1 SEHNR, CDR2 FQNEAQ (reference sequence). Full variable domain (outside the CDR3, taken from reference TRBV7-9 and TRBJ2-7): DTGVSQNPRHKITKRGQNVTFRCDPISEHNRLYWYRQTLGQGPEFLTYFQNEAQLEKSRLLSDRFSAERPKGSFSTLEIQRTEQGDSAMYLCASSFGGLPYEQYFGPGTRLTVT.

There are a few counts of this clonotype. The chain carries TRBV7-6 and TRBJ2-1; no clear D. V was cut by 2 bases and J by 5 bases, with 10 bases left in between. From germline, CDR1 is SGHVS and CDR2 FNYEAQ. The length of the CDR3 is 14 residues. In DNA form, the CDR3 reads TGTGCCAGCAGCTTACTAGGCCCCCACAATGAGCAGTTCTTC. Amino acids: CASSLLGPHNEQFF.

In its sample, this clonotype was seen a few times. For the CDR3, the DNA is TGTGCCAGCAGCCTGGCTAGCGGTCCTAGCACAGATACGCAGTATTTT. Residues: CASSLASGPSTDTQYF. V usage is TRBV7-2 and J usage is TRBJ2-3; 7 nucleotides align to TRBD2. CDR1 SGHTA and CDR2 FQGNSA come from the germline V gene. Trimming cost V 5 bases and J 0 bases; bases outside gene matches: 8. The CDR3 extends over 16 amino acids.

This clonotype occurred many times. This rearrangement joins TRBV29-1 to TRBJ1-2; no definite D call. Trimming stripped 3 bases from V and 4 bases from J, with 9 bases between. The CDR3 covers 12 residues. Germline CDR1 SQVTM, CDR2 ANQGSEA. The CDR3 DNA sequence: TGCAGCGTTGAGGGAGACCCCTATGGCTACACCTTC. This gives the protein CSVEGDPYGYTF.

This clonotype came up a few times. The chain is built from TRBV6-2 or TRBV6-3 and TRBJ2-7; possibly TRBD2 for D (5 bases). Germline values: CDR1 MNHEY, CDR2 SVGEGT. The CDR3 loop spans 14 amino acids. V was pared by 2 bases and J by 2 bases, with 10 bases between. In DNA form, the CDR3 reads TGTGCCAGCAGTTACGCGGGCGCCACCTACGAGCAGTACTTC. Protein: CASSYAGATYEQYF.

This clonotype was found a few times. V and J are TRBV30 and TRBJ1-5; D is ambiguous. V lost 2 bases and J lost 4, with 9 bases in between. CDR3 length equals 13 residues. Per germline, CDR1 GTSNPN and CDR2 SVGIG (reference sequence). The CDR3 DNA is TGTGCCTGGAGTACCCTCAAAAATCAGCCCCAGCATTTT. It yields the protein CAWSTLKNQPQHF.